The 25 T cell receptor beta chains listed next were all sequenced from one sample in a study of blood T cell repertoires in COVID-19. Clones were sequenced by immunoSEQ multiplex PCR, and TCRdb holds only the in-frame ones, with some missing. Of 110,000 to 150,000 clones in the sample, about 89% were seen once. Source material: peripheral blood. These receptors were obtained from a man aged 55 to 69 with active or convalescent COVID-19.

The chain recombines TRBV19 with TRBJ2-3; 10 nucleotides match TRBD1. V lost 3 bases and J lost 7; bases outside the gene matches: 7. There are 15 residues in the CDR3. CDR1 LNHDA and CDR2 SQIVND come from the germline V gene (reference sequence). DNA for the CDR3: TGTGCCAGTAGTATCTCGGGACAGGGGCTATATACGCAGTATTTT. Encoded protein: CASSISGQGLYTQYF. Based on the CDR3 plus reference TRBV19 and TRBJ2-3, the full variable domain is DGGITQSPKYLFRKEGQNVTLSCEQNLNHDAMYWYRQDPGQGLRLIYYSQIVNDFQKGDIAEGYSVSREKKESFPLTVTSAQKNPTAFYLCASSISGQGLYTQYFGPGTRLTVL.

The V call is TRBV5-1, the J call TRBJ1-2; 7 bases map to TRBD1. This CDR3 region has 14 residues. CDR1 is SGHRS, CDR2 YFSETQ, per germline. The V gene end was trimmed by 0 bases and the J gene end by 6 bases; junction bases not matched to a gene: 5. The CDR3 sequence is CASSLAGGTDGYTF. CDR3 DNA: TGCGCCAGCAGCTTGGCAGGGGGGACTGATGGCTACACCTTC.

J is TRBJ1-2 and V is TRBV7-8; D uncertain. Looked up from germline, CDR1 is SGHVS and CDR2 is FQNEAQ. The CDR3 totals 12 residues. V was pared by 5 bases and J by 4 bases, with 8 bases between. CDR3 region: CASSRASYGYTF. CDR3 bases: TGTGCCAGCAGCCGGGCCAGCTATGGCTACACCTTC. Variable domain in full (rest from reference TRBV7-8 and TRBJ1-2): GAGVSQSPRYKVAKRGQDVALRCDPISGHVSLFWYQQALGQGPEFLTYFQNEAQLDKSGLPSDRFFAERPEGSVSTLKIQRTQQEDSAVYLCASSRASYGYTFGSGTRLTVV.

This clone was counted a single time. The gene calls are TRBV28 and TRBJ2-2; 12 bases fit TRBD2. The V gene end was trimmed by 5 bases and the J gene end by 5 bases; junction bases not matched to a gene: 6. The CDR3 has 16 residues. Germline CDR1 and CDR2: MDHEN and SYDVKM. The CDR3: CASSVTSGGRTGELFF. The CDR3 nucleotides read TGTGCCAGCAGTGTTACTAGCGGGGGGAGGACCGGGGAGCTGTTTTTT.

The chain uses TRBV27 and TRBJ2-7; TRBD1 agrees at 8 bases. Germline V lookup: CDR1 MNHEY, CDR2 SMNVEV (reference sequence). The junction had 9 bases not matched to a gene; V was cut back by 0 bases and J by 5 bases. The CDR3 spans 16 residues. The CDR3 region is CASSLSPGAGGHEQYF. CDR3 in DNA: TGTGCCAGCAGTTTATCGCCTGGGGCAGGGGGCCACGAGCAGTACTTC.

The V call is TRBV2, the J call TRBJ2-7, with TRBD2 matching 8 bases. Trimming cost V 4 bases and J 2 bases; bases outside gene matches: 4. There are 14 residues in the CDR3. Per germline, CDR1 SNHLY and CDR2 FYNNEI. In DNA form, the CDR3 reads TGTGCCAGCAGTGGGGGACTAGTCACCTACGAGCAGTACTTC. It encodes CASSGGLVTYEQYF.

V usage is TRBV2 and J usage is TRBJ1-4, with 9 bases that match TRBD1. With 5 bases clipped from V and 3 bases from J, the junction kept 4 bases outside the gene matches. The CDR3 totals 15 residues. Germline CDR1 is SNHLY and CDR2 is FYNNEI. CDR3 residues: CASSSQGAANEKLFF. In nucleotides, the CDR3 is TGTGCCAGCAGTTCACAGGGGGCGGCTAATGAAAAACTGTTTTTT.

This chain uses TRBV28 with TRBJ2-1; no clear D gene. The CDR3 spans 16 residues. V was clipped by 5 bases and J by 5 bases, with 19 bases between them. The germline V gene encodes CDR1 MDHEN and CDR2 SYDVKM. The CDR3 DNA sequence: TGTGCCAGCAGTCCCAACCTCAGGCAGAACAACAATGAGCAGTTCTTC. It specifies CASSPNLRQNNNEQFF.

The chain recombines TRBV7-2 with TRBJ1-2; no definite D call. The CDR3 is 16 amino acids. Germline V lookup: CDR1 SGHTA, CDR2 FQGNSA. Trimming took off 5 bases at V and 1 base at J, with 17 bases between the two ends. The CDR3 DNA follows: TGTGCCAGCAGCCCCCGAGCGCAGAATTATAACTATGGCTACACCTTC. It yields the protein CASSPRAQNYNYGYTF.

The gene calls are TRBV5-1 and TRBJ1-4; the D gene is possibly TRBD1 (6 bases). V was cut by 0 bases and J by 0 bases, with 18 bases left in between. The CDR3 consists of 19 residues. The V gene's germline CDR1 is SGHRS and CDR2 YFSETQ. In nucleotides, the CDR3 is TGCGCCAGCAGCTTGGGGGGGCGACAGTGGGACACAACTAATGAAAAACTGTTTTTT. Residues: CASSLGGRQWDTTNEKLFF.

This chain links TRBV5-1 with TRBJ2-5; D is perhaps TRBD2 (6 bases). Germline V gives CDR1 SGHRS, CDR2 YFSETQ. With 5 bases removed from V and 4 bases from J, the gap between germline ends came to 12 bases. The CDR3 contains 13 residues. The CDR3 loop is CASSRRVGETQYF. The CDR3 coding sequence is TGCGCCAGCAGTAGGAGGGTGGGAGAGACCCAGTACTTC.

This clone showed up just a few times. V and J are TRBV24-1 and TRBJ2-2; TRBD2 matches at 9 bases. The CDR3 has 14 amino acids. Trimming removed 3 bases from V and 7 bases from J; junction bases left unmatched: 2. From germline, CDR1 is KGHDR and CDR2 SFDVKD. The CDR3 DNA follows: TGTGCCACCAGTGATCAGCGGGAGGTCGGGGAGCTGTTTTTT. This encodes CATSDQREVGELFF.

V is TRBV9 and J is TRBJ2-3, with TRBD1 matching 9 bases. V gave up 4 bases and J gave up 7 bases; unmatched junction bases: 10. The CDR3 consists of 15 residues. Germline CDR1 SGDLS, CDR2 YYNGEE. DNA for the CDR3: TGTGCCAGCAGCCAATCGGGACAGGGTGGAAATACGCAGTATTTT. Translation gives CASSQSGQGGNTQYF.

The gene calls are TRBV11-2 and TRBJ2-5; D is possibly TRBD1 (6 bases). V was cut by 1 base and J by 5 bases, with 14 bases left in between. CDR1 is SGHAT, CDR2 FQNNGV, per germline. The CDR3 totals 15 residues. The CDR3 sequence: CASSLGTANGETQYF. CDR3 nucleotide sequence: TGTGCCAGCAGCTTAGGGACAGCAAACGGGGAGACCCAGTACTTC. Together with reference TRBV11-2 and TRBJ2-5, the CDR3 gives the full variable domain: EAGVAQSPRYKIIEKRQSVAFWCNPISGHATLYWYQQILGQGPKLLIQFQNNGVVDDSQLPKDRFSAERLKGVDSTLKIQPAKLEDSAVYLCASSLGTANGETQYFGPGTRLLVL.

The rearrangement links TRBV18 to TRBJ1-4; D ambiguous. V lost 1 base, J lost 8 bases, and 5 bases lay in between. This CDR3 has 12 residues. Germline CDR1 is KGHSH and CDR2 is LQKENI. The CDR3 nucleotides are TGTGCCAGCTCACCACGAGGGGAAAAACTGTTTTTT. As protein: CASSPRGEKLFF. Drawing the rest from reference TRBV18 and TRBJ1-4, the complete variable domain is NAGVMQNPRHLVRRRGQEARLRCSPMKGHSHVYWYRQLPEEGLKFMVYLQKENIIDESGMPKERFSAEFPKEGPSILRIQQVVRGDSAAYFCASSPRGEKLFFGSGTQLSVL.

The chain recombines TRBV7-3 with TRBJ2-4; 7 nucleotides align to TRBD1. Germline CDR1 is SGHTA and CDR2 is FQGTGA. This CDR3 is 17 amino acids long. The ends lost 0 bases at V and 4 bases at J; junction bases unmatched: 9. DNA of the CDR3: TGTGCCAGCAGCTTAACCCTTTCCCCAGGGGGAAAAAACATTCAGTACTTC. It is translated as CASSLTLSPGGKNIQYF.

V gene TRBV27 combines with J gene TRBJ2-3; 10 nucleotides agree with TRBD1. The CDR3 is 17 amino acids. Germline assignment: CDR1 MNHEY and CDR2 SMNVEV (reference sequence). V was pared by 0 bases and J by 2 bases, with 5 bases of the junction left unmatched. This CDR3 reads CASSLSLGQGTTDTQYF. Here the CDR3 DNA reads TGTGCCAGCAGTTTATCGTTGGGACAGGGGACCACAGATACGCAGTATTTT.

The V gene is TRBV3-1 (or the pseudogene TRBV3-2), the J gene TRBJ2-2; D is possibly TRBD2 (5 bases). The CDR3 runs 13 residues. Germline lookup yields CDR1 LGHDT and CDR2 YNNKEL (reference sequence). V gave up 4 bases and J gave up 6 bases, with 9 bases separating them. The CDR3 DNA follows: TGTGCCAGCAGCCCGAGGGTTTCCGGGGAGCTGTTTTTT. The encoded protein is CASSPRVSGELFF.

V and J are TRBV30 and TRBJ1-5, with D possibly TRBD1 on 6 matching bases. V was pared by 1 base and J by 0 bases, with 7 bases between. Germline V gene lookup returns CDR1 GTSNPN and CDR2 SVGIG (reference sequence). The CDR3 runs to 14 residues. CDR3 DNA: TGTGCCTGGAGTGAGGGGGATAGCAATCAGCCCCAGCATTTT. Translation: CAWSEGDSNQPQHF.

The gene calls are TRBV19 and TRBJ2-7, with 8 nucleotides matching TRBD1. Looked up from germline, CDR1 is LNHDA and CDR2 is SQIVND (reference sequence). V shed 5 bases and J 1 base; nucleotides not matched to a gene: 4. The length of the CDR3 is 14 residues. In nucleotides, the CDR3 is TGTGCCAGTAGTTCGACAGGGGCATCCTACGAGCAGTACTTC. Its protein is CASSSTGASYEQYF.

This chain links TRBV3-1 (or the pseudogene TRBV3-2) with TRBJ2-1; D remains unclear. Germline CDR1 and CDR2: LGHDT and YNNKEL (reference sequence). Trimming removed 5 bases from V and 0 bases from J, with 11 bases in between. The CDR3 is 15 residues long. CDR3 amino acids: CASSSRVSSYNEQFF. The CDR3 region has the DNA TGTGCCAGCAGCTCCCGGGTTAGCTCCTACAATGAGCAGTTCTTC.

The V and J genes are TRBV4-3 and TRBJ2-1; no definite D call. V was trimmed by 3 bases and J by 0 bases, leaving 12 bases between them. The CDR3 is 16 residues long. Germline-derived CDR1 and CDR2 are LGHNA and YSLEER. CDR3 coding DNA: TGCGCCAGCAGCCAGCTCCCAGTCCCCTCCTACAATGAGCAGTTCTTC. This encodes CASSQLPVPSYNEQFF.

This clone was seen a handful of times. The chain combines TRBV2 with TRBJ2-7, with 8 bases fitting TRBD1. The germline V gene has CDR1 SNHLY and CDR2 FYNNEI. V dropped 6 bases and J dropped 1; count of bases not matched to a gene: 5. The CDR3 sequence is 14 residues long. DNA for the CDR3: TGTGCCAGCAGCGCGGACAGGGTATCCTACGAGCAGTACTTC. The encoded protein is CASSADRVSYEQYF.

The CDR3: CASSFSRVGYTF. DNA of the CDR3: TGTGCCAGCAGTTTTTCCAGGGTAGGCTACACCTTC. The chain joins TRBV28 to TRBJ1-2; TRBD1 might be the D (5 bases). The germline V gene has CDR1 MDHEN and CDR2 SYDVKM. V lost 3 bases and J 8 bases, leaving 10 bases between the germline ends. There are 12 residues in the CDR3.

V is TRBV10-3 and J is TRBJ1-6; 12 bases match TRBD1. This CDR3 is built from 15 residues. CDR1 ENHRY and CDR2 SYGVKD come from the germline V gene. Losses at the gene ends were 10 bases for V and 6 bases for J; bases not matched to a gene: 7. The CDR3 is CATERDRGLNSPLHF. The CDR3 DNA sequence: TGTGCCACCGAAAGGGACAGGGGGCTTAATTCACCCCTCCACTTT.